The 20 T cell receptor beta chains given below trace back to one sample, sequenced in a study of T cells in Graves' hyperthyroidism and ophthalmopathy. RNA transcripts provided the source from which TCR beta CDR3 regions were amplified. An initial round of RT-PCR targeting the TCR CDR3 relied on the HTBI primer set. TCRdb re-analysed the multiplex PCR reads in MiXCR, keeping a single row per CDR3 protein. The data show just over 550,000 distinct CDR3 sequences, with 40% to 55% seen just once and 8.2% held by the top ten. The specimen was peripheral blood or thyroid tissue (not recorded which). The receptors were gathered from a woman younger than 30 with Graves' hyperthyroidism.

About this clonotype: The germline gene is not matched at one end of the junction; a read error may be the cause. The rearrangement joins TRBV7-2 to TRBJ2-5; tentatively, D is TRBD2 (6 bases). Per germline, CDR1 SGHTA and CDR2 FQGNSA. This CDR3 has 15 amino acids. CDR3 in amino acids: CASSESGDERETQCF. CDR3 nucleotide sequence: TGTGCCAGCAGCGAATCCGGGGATGAACGGGAGACCCAGTGCTTC.

The J gene is TRBJ2-2, the V gene TRBV7-2; D could derive from TRBD1 or TRBD2 (5 bases each). The CDR3 is 16 amino acids. The V end was cut by 5 bases, the J end by 7 bases, with 20 bases between. Germline loops: CDR1 SGHTA, CDR2 FQGNSA. CDR3 nucleotide sequence: TGTGCCAGCAGCCCTCTTCGGGGACCTCGGGGCGGGGAGCTGTTTTTT. Protein product: CASSPLRGPRGGELFF.

The chain's CDR3 is CASTWGQFQETQYF. The CDR3 bases are TGTGCCAGCACCTGGGGACAGTTCCAAGAGACCCAGTACTTC. V is TRBV2 and J is TRBJ2-5; 7 nucleotides align to TRBD1. With V trimmed by 7 bases and J by 1 base, 6 bases remained unmatched. The CDR3 has 14 amino acids. Germline V gene data show CDR1 as SNHLY and CDR2 as FYNNEI.

This clonotype was seen ten or more times. The rearrangement uses TRBV20-1 and TRBJ1-2; 10 bases are a match to TRBD1. The V segment lost 7 bases and the J segment 3 bases; nucleotides outside the gene matches: 5. This CDR3 region has 13 residues. Germline values: CDR1 DFQATT, CDR2 SNEGSKA (reference sequence). CDR3 nucleotides: TGCAGTGGAACCGGACAGGGGGACTATGGCTACACCTTC. It codes for CSGTGQGDYGYTF.

This chain links TRBV19 with TRBJ2-2, with 7 positions matching TRBD1. The CDR3 spans 16 residues. CDR1 is LNHDA and CDR2 is SQIVND in the germline V gene (reference sequence). Unmatched junction bases numbered 10, after V lost 4 bases and J lost 5 bases. DNA for the CDR3: TGTGCCAGTAGTACGTCCGGGACAGAATTAACCGGGGAGCTGTTTTTT. Translating it yields CASSTSGTELTGELFF.

Here the CDR3 DNA reads TGTGCCAGCAGCCCTGACACCGGGGGGGCGGCGGAGACCCAGTACTTC. Translation gives CASSPDTGGAAETQYF. The chain employs TRBV7-3 and TRBJ2-5, with 8 positions matching TRBD2. The V gene end was trimmed by 5 bases and the J gene end by 5 bases; junction bases not matched to a gene: 13. Germline V lookup: CDR1 SGHTA, CDR2 FQGTGA. This CDR3 contains 16 residues.

The gene calls are TRBV7-7 and TRBJ2-5; D perhaps matches TRBD2 (5 bases). The CDR3 loop spans 14 amino acids. The ends were cut back, 11 bases at V and 2 bases at J, with 18 bases in the middle. Germline assignment: CDR1 SSHAT and CDR2 FNYEAQ (reference sequence). The CDR3 sequence is CAVHSGDNQETQYF. CDR3 sequence (DNA): TGTGCCGTACACAGCGGCGATAATCAAGAGACCCAGTACTTC.

V usage is TRBV29-1 and J usage is TRBJ1-5; D is undetermined. V was pared by 4 bases and J by 2 bases, with 9 bases between. Germline loops: CDR1 SQVTM, CDR2 ANQGSEA. The CDR3 consists of 13 residues. The CDR3 nucleotides are TGCAGCGTTGGGGCAGACCGCAATCAGCCCCAGCATTTT. This translates into CSVGADRNQPQHF.

The chain links TRBV7-9 to TRBJ2-7, with 11 bases that match TRBD1. The CDR3 is made up of 15 amino acids. CDR1 and CDR2 (germline): SEHNR, FQNEAQ (reference sequence). Trimming removed 5 bases from V and 2 bases from J; junction bases left unmatched: 5. In nucleotides, the CDR3 is TGTGCCAGCAGCCTCCGGGACAGGGGGACCTACGAGCAGTACTTC. It specifies CASSLRDRGTYEQYF.

J is TRBJ2-7 and V is TRBV19; D is possibly TRBD2 (5 bases). In germline, CDR1 is LNHDA, CDR2 SQIVND (reference sequence). The CDR3 covers 15 residues. Trimming took off 0 bases at V and 2 bases at J, with 11 bases between the two ends. CDR3 region: CASSIDQRNPYEQYF. The CDR3, as DNA: TGTGCCAGTAGTATAGACCAGCGGAACCCCTACGAGCAGTACTTC.

This clonotype was found once. The chain is built from TRBV29-1 and TRBJ2-7; TRBD1 aligns across 8 bases. There are 12 residues in the CDR3. V dropped 7 bases and J dropped 6; count of bases not matched to a gene: 8. Germline CDR1 SQVTM, CDR2 ANQGSEA. The CDR3 region has the DNA TGCAGCGGCGGACAGGGCGGTAGCGAGCAGTACTTC. It codes for CSGGQGGSEQYF.

This rearrangement joins TRBV7-3 to TRBJ1-4; 7 bases fit TRBD1. The CDR3 is 15 residues long. The V and J ends lost 2 bases and 7 bases, in that order; junction bases with no gene match: 7. CDR1 is SGHTA, CDR2 FQGTGA, per germline. This CDR3 is CASSLDRVSPEKLFF. Written as DNA, the CDR3 is TGTGCCAGCAGCTTAGACAGGGTGAGCCCTGAAAAACTGTTTTTT.

This clonotype has just one count. This rearrangement joins TRBV10-2 to TRBJ1-2, with D possibly being TRBD1 (5 bases). Germline assignment: CDR1 WSHSY and CDR2 SAAADI. V was shortened by 2 bases and J by 8 bases, with 15 bases between the two germline ends. The CDR3 loop spans 14 amino acids. In DNA, the CDR3 is TGCGCCAGCAGTGAGGGAAGGGGCGGCCGCGGCTACACCTTC. Its translation is CASSEGRGGRGYTF.

The DNA for the CDR3 is TGTGCCAGCAGTGCCAGGACAGGGATCGTTGGAAACACCATATATTTT. This translates into CASSARTGIVGNTIYF. This chain connects TRBV11-1 to TRBJ1-3, with 8 nucleotides matching TRBD1. This CDR3 comprises 16 residues. J gave up 3 bases and V 6 bases, and 10 bases lay outside the gene matches. Germline values: CDR1 SGHAT, CDR2 FQDESV (reference sequence).

The chain couples TRBV24-1 to TRBJ1-4; D gene uncertain. The CDR3 covers 12 residues. CDR1 is KGHDR, CDR2 SFDVKD, per germline. Trimming shortened V by 5 bases and J by 9 bases, and 9 bases separated the two germline ends. CDR3 protein: CATSGGSKKLFF. The CDR3 DNA reads TGTGCCACCAGTGGTGGGAGTAAAAAACTGTTTTTT.

The gene calls are TRBV7-9 and TRBJ1-2; D is uncertain. Germline V gene data show CDR1 as SEHNR and CDR2 as FQNEAQ (reference sequence). The length of the CDR3 is 14 residues. V shed 3 bases and J shed 2 bases, with 10 bases lying between them. CDR3 sequence reads: CASSLAPQNYGYTF. In DNA form, the CDR3 reads TGTGCCAGCAGCTTGGCCCCACAGAACTATGGCTACACCTTC.

The chain is built from TRBV19 and TRBJ1-1; D might be TRBD1 (5 bases). CDR3 length equals 17 residues. Germline lookup yields CDR1 LNHDA and CDR2 SQIVND (reference sequence). Trimming removed 2 bases at V and 4 bases at J, with 20 bases between. The CDR3 nucleotides are TGTGCCAGTAGTATAAGGCAGATGGGGCTGGGGGGCACTGAAGCTTTCTTT. This encodes CASSIRQMGLGGTEAFF.

The rearrangement links TRBV20-1 to TRBJ1-1; D is possibly TRBD1 (5 bases). The CDR3 is made up of 13 amino acids. Germline values: CDR1 DFQATT, CDR2 SNEGSKA (reference sequence). V was pared by 2 bases and J by 2 bases, with 9 bases between. The DNA for the CDR3 is TGCAGTGCTAGACCACAGGTTAACACTGAAGCTTTCTTT. It translates to CSARPQVNTEAFF.

The chain recombines TRBV20-1 with TRBJ2-7, with D unresolved. This CDR3 has 13 residues. CDR1 and CDR2 from the germline V gene are DFQATT and SNEGSKA (reference sequence). V shed 4 bases and J shed 4 bases, with 14 bases lying between them. CDR3: CSAKGPHSYEQYF. The CDR3 DNA is TGCAGTGCTAAAGGGCCACATTCTTACGAGCAGTACTTC.

The sample holds many counts of this clonotype. The V and J genes are TRBV12-3 or TRBV12-4 and TRBJ2-5, with D tentatively TRBD1 (6 bases). V lost 2 bases, J lost 7 bases, and 8 bases lay in between. The CDR3 is 12 residues long. The CDR3 reads CASSLIQGTQYF. The CDR3 nucleotides are TGTGCCAGCAGTTTAATACAGGGGACCCAGTACTTC.